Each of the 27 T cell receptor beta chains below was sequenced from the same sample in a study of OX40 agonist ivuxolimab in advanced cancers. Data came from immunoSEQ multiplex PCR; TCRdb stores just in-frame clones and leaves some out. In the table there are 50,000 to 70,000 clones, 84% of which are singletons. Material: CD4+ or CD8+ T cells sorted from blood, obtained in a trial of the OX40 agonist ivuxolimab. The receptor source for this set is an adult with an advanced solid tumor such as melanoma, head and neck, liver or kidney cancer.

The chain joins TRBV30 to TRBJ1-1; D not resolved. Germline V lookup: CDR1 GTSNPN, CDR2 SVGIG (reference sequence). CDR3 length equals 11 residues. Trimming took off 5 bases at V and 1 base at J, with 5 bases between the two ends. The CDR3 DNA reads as TGTGCCTGGGACAAGAACACTGAAGCTTTCTTT. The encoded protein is CAWDKNTEAFF.

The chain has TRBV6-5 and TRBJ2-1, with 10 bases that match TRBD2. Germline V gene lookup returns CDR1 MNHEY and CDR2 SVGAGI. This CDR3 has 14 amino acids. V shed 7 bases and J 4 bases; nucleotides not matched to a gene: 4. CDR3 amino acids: CASKVSGRYNEQFF. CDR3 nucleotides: TGTGCCAGCAAGGTTAGCGGGAGGTACAATGAGCAGTTCTTC.

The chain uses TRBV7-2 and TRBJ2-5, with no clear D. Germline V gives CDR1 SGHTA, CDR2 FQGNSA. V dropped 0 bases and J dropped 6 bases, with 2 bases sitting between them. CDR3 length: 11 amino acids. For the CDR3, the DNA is TGTGCCAGCAGCTTAGCGCAGACCCAGTACTTC. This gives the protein CASSLAQTQYF.

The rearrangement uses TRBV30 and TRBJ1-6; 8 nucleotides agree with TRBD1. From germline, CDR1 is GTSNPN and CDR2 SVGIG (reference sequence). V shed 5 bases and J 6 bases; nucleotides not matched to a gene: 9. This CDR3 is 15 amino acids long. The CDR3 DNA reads TGTGCCTGGCCCCCAAGGGACAGGACTAATTCACCCCTCCACTTT. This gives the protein CAWPPRDRTNSPLHF.

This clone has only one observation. The CDR3 DNA is TGCGCCAGCAGCTTGGTCCACCCCGTGGACGAGCAGTACTTC. Protein product: CASSLVHPVDEQYF. The V gene is TRBV5-1, the J gene TRBJ2-7; no firm D call. V dropped 0 bases and J dropped 5 bases, with 12 bases sitting between them. The germline CDR1 and CDR2 sequences are SGHRS and YFSETQ. The CDR3 sequence is 14 residues long.

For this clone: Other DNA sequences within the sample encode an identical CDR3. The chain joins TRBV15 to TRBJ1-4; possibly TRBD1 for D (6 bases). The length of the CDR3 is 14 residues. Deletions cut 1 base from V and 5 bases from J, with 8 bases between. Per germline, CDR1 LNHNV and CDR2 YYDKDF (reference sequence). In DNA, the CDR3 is TGTGCCACCAGCAGAGGCCAGGGGAATGAAAAACTGTTTTTT. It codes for CATSRGQGNEKLFF.

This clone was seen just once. The CDR3 coding sequence is TGTGCCAGCAGACGACTAGCGAACACCGGGGAGCTGTTTTTT. It yields the protein CASRRLANTGELFF. V is TRBV6-6 and J is TRBJ2-2; TRBD2 is a possible D gene (6 bases). The V end lost 6 bases, the J end lost 0 bases, and 8 bases lay between the germline ends. The CDR3 has 14 amino acids. The germline V gene encodes CDR1 MNHNY and CDR2 SVGAGI (reference sequence).

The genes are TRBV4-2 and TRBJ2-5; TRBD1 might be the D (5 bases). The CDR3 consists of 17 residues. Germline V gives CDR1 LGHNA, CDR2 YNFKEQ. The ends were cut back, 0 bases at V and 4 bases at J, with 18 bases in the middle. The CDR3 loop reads CASSQDSRRAQGETQYF. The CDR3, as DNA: TGTGCCAGCAGCCAAGATTCCCGCAGGGCCCAGGGAGAGACCCAGTACTTC.

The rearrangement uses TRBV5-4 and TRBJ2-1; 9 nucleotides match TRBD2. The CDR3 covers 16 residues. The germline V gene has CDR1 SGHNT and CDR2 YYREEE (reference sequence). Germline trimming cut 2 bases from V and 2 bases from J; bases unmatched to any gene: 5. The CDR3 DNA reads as TGTGCCAGCAGCTTCGCGGGCGGGAGGGCCTACAATGAGCAGTTCTTC. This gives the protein CASSFAGGRAYNEQFF.

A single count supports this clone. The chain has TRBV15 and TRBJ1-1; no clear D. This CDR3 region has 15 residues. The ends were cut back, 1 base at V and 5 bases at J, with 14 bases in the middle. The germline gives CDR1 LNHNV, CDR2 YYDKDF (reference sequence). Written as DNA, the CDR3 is TGTGCCACCAGCAGAGGGTCGTTCTTTGGGACTGAAGCTTTCTTT. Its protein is CATSRGSFFGTEAFF.

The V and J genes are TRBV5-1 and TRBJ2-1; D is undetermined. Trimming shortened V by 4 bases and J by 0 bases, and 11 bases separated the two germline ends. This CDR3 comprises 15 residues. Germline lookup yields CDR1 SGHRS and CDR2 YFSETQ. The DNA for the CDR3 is TGCGCCAGCAGCCTCCGGACGAGCTCCTACAATGAGCAGTTCTTC. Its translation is CASSLRTSSYNEQFF.

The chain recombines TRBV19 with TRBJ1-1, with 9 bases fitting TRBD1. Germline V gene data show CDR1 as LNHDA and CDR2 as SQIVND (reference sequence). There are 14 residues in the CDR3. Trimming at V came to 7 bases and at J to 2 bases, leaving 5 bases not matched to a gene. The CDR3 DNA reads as TGTGCCAGTAAACGGGACAGGGATAACACTGAAGCTTTCTTT. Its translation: CASKRDRDNTEAFF.

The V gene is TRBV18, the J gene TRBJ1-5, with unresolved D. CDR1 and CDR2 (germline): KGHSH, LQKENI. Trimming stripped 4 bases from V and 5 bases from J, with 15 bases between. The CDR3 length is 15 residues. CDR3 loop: CASSLNAQADQPQHF. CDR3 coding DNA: TGTGCCAGCTCACTAAACGCCCAGGCCGATCAGCCCCAGCATTTT.

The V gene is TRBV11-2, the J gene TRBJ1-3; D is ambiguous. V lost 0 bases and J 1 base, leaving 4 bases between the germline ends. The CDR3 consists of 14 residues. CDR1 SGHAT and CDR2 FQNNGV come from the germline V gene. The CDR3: CASSLERSGNTIYF. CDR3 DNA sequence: TGTGCCAGCAGCTTAGAGAGGTCTGGAAACACCATATATTTT.

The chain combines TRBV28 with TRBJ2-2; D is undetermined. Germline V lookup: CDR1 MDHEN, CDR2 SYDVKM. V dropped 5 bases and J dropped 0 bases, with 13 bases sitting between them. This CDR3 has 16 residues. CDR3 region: CASSPSWGPNTGELFF. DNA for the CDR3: TGTGCCAGCAGTCCGTCGTGGGGTCCGAACACCGGGGAGCTGTTTTTT. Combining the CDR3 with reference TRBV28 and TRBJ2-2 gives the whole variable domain DVKVTQSSRYLVKRTGEKVFLECVQDMDHENMFWYRQDPGLGLRLIYFSYDVKMKEKGDIPEGYSVSREKKERFSLILESASTNQTSMYLCASSPSWGPNTGELFFGEGSRLTVL.

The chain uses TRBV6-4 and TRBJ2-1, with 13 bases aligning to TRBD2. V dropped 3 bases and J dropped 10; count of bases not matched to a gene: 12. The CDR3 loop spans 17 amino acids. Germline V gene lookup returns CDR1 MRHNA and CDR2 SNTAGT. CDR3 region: CASSDTLTSGGAGEQFF. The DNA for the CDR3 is TGTGCCAGCAGTGATACGCTTACTAGCGGGGGGGCCGGAGAGCAGTTCTTC.

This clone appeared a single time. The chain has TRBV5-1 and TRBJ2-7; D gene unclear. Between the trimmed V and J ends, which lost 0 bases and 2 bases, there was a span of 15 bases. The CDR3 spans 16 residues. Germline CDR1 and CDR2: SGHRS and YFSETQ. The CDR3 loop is CASSLGGPVNPYEQYF. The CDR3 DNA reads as TGCGCCAGCAGCTTGGGGGGTCCGGTGAACCCCTACGAGCAGTACTTC.

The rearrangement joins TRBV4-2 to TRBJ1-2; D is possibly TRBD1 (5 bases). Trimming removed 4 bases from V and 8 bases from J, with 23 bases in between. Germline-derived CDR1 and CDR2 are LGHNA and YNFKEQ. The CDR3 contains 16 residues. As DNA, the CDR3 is TGTGCCAGCAGCCTAGAATACAGGTTCATTCGCGGCGGCTACACCTTC. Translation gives CASSLEYRFIRGGYTF.

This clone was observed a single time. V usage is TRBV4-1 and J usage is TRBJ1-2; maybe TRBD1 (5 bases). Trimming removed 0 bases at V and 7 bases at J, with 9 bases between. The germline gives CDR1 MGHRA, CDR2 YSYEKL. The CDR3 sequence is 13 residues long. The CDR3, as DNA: TGCGCCAGCAGCCAAGAACAGGCAGGTGGCTACACCTTC. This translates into CASSQEQAGGYTF.

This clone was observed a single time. CDR3 in amino acids: CASSLTGRVSYNEQFF. CDR3 DNA sequence: TGTGCCAGCAGCTTGACCGGACGGGTTTCCTACAATGAGCAGTTCTTC. The chain links TRBV5-4 to TRBJ2-1, with D uncertain. This CDR3 comprises 16 residues. Trimming cost V 1 base and J 1 base, with 12 bases left between them. The V gene's germline CDR1 is SGHNT and CDR2 YYREEE (reference sequence).

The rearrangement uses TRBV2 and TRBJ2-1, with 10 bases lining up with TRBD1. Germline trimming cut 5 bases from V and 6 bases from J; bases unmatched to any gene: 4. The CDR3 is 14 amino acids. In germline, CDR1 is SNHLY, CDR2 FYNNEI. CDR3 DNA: TGTGCCAGCAGTACCCGGACAGGGGGCAATGAGCAGTTCTTC. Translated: CASSTRTGGNEQFF. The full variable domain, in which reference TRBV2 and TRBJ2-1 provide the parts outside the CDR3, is EPEVTQTPSHQVTQMGQEVILRCVPISNHLYFYWYRQILGQKVEFLVSFYNNEISEKSEIFDDQFSVERPDGSNFTLKIRSTKLEDSAMYFCASSTRTGGNEQFFGPGTRLTVL.

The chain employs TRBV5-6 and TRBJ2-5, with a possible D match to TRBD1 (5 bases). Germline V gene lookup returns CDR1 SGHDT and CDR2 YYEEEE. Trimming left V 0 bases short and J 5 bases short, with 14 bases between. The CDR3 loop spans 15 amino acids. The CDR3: CASSLGPPGKETQYF. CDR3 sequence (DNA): TGTGCCAGCAGCTTGGGACCGCCAGGGAAGGAGACCCAGTACTTC.

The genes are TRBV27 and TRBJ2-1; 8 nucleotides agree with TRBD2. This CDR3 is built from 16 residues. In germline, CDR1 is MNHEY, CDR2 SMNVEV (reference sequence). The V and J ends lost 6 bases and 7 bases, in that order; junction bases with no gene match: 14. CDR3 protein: CASSQRGSGNRNEQFF. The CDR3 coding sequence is TGTGCCAGCAGCCAACGCGGTAGCGGGAATCGTAATGAGCAGTTCTTC.

This chain's CDR3 is CAISDWTSADTQYF. In DNA form, the CDR3 reads TGTGCCATCAGTGACTGGACTAGCGCTGATACGCAGTATTTT. The chain has TRBV10-3 and TRBJ2-3; 9 bases line up with TRBD2. There are 14 residues in the CDR3. V gave up 3 bases and J gave up 6 bases; unmatched junction bases: 4. Germline V gives CDR1 ENHRY, CDR2 SYGVKD.

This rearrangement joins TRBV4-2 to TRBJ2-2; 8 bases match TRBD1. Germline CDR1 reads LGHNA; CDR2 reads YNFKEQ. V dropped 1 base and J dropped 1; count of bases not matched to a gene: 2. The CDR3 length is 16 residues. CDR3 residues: CASSQGTGGNTGELFF. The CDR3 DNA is TGTGCCAGCAGCCAAGGAACAGGGGGGAACACCGGGGAGCTGTTTTTT.

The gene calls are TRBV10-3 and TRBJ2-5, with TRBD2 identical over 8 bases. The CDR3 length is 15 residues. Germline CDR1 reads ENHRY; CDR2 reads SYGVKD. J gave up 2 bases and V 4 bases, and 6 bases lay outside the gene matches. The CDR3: CAISASGGAQETQYF. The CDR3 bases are TGTGCCATCAGTGCCTCGGGGGGGGCACAAGAGACCCAGTACTTC.

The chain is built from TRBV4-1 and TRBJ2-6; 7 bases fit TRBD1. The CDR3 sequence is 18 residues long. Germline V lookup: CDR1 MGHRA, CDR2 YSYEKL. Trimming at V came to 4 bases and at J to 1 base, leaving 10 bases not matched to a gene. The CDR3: CASSPIQGSLSGANVLTF. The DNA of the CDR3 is TGCGCCAGCAGCCCGATACAGGGGTCCTTGTCTGGGGCCAACGTCCTGACTTTC.